The 8 T cell receptor beta chains presented below share a single source sample, sequenced in a study of chemoradiotherapy in HPV16-positive cancers. The method was immunoSEQ multiplex PCR; TCRdb's version includes in-frame clones alone and lacks a portion of them. The table shows over 10,000 clones, with approximately 77% occurring only once. The sample was gathered from a patient who underwent chemoradiotherapy. These receptors all stem from a human donor with HPV-associated anogenital cancer.

The gene calls are TRBV7-2 and TRBJ1-3; 9 bases map to TRBD1. Germline loops: CDR1 SGHTA, CDR2 FQGNSA. J was trimmed by 4 bases and V by 1 base; bases with no gene match: 8. CDR3 length: 17 residues. CDR3 DNA sequence: TGTGCCAGCAGCTTAGGTGGACAGGGGATGGCCGGAAACACCATATATTTT. Its protein is CASSLGGQGMAGNTIYF.

To note about this clone: No DNA is shown, since the ends of the CDR3 on it are uncertain; the CDR3 is the one TCRdb lists. The chain recombines TRBV30 with TRBJ1-1. The CDR3 length equals 17 residues, ends included. Looked up from germline, CDR1 is GTSNPN and CDR2 is SVGIG (reference sequence). The CDR3: CAGRFSGPARGNTEAFF.

The CDR3 DNA follows: TGTGCCAGCAGCTTAGGCGTAGGGTCGAAAGCTTTCTTT. As protein: CASSLGVGSKAFF. The gene calls are TRBV11-3 and TRBJ1-1; D gene unclear. The CDR3 is 13 residues long. From germline, CDR1 is SGHNT and CDR2 YENEEA. Trimming left V 1 base short and J 9 bases short, with 12 bases between.

The rearrangement joins TRBV6-1 to TRBJ2-2; D is undetermined. Germline V lookup: CDR1 MNHNS, CDR2 SASEGT. The CDR3 loop spans 15 amino acids. V was cut by 3 bases and J by 2 bases, with 10 bases left in between. The CDR3 coding sequence is TGTGCCAGCAGTGAGCAACACACAAACACCGGGGAGCTGTTTTTT. This sequence encodes CASSEQHTNTGELFF.

This sequence joins TRBV29-1 and TRBJ2-7, with D unresolved. Trimming removed 1 base at V and 2 bases at J, with 6 bases between. The CDR3 is 12 residues long. In germline, CDR1 is SQVTM, CDR2 ANQGSEA. CDR3 nucleotides: TGCAGCGTTGAAGTACGTCCCTACGAGCAGTACTTC. It encodes CSVEVRPYEQYF.

The V call is TRBV23-1, the J call TRBJ1-2; the D is unclear. TRBV23-1 is placed among ORFs of uncertain function. The V and J ends lost 5 bases and 4 bases respectively, with 11 bases between them. This CDR3 spans 13 amino acids. The CDR3 DNA sequence: TGCGCCAGCAGTGGCTATGGCCGCTATGGCTACACCTTC. Protein: CASSGYGRYGYTF.

The genes are TRBV2 and TRBJ1-1; D remains ambiguous. The CDR3 length is 13 residues. Germline-derived CDR1 and CDR2 are SNHLY and FYNNEI. Trimming cost V 5 bases and J 0 bases, with 7 bases left between them. This CDR3 reads CASSIDMNTEAFF. In DNA, the CDR3 is TGTGCCAGCAGTATAGACATGAACACTGAAGCTTTCTTT.

The chain links TRBV19 to TRBJ2-2; maybe TRBD1 (5 bases). The V end was cut by 7 bases, the J end by 1 base, with 10 bases between. Germline loops: CDR1 LNHDA, CDR2 SQIVND (reference sequence). The CDR3 is 14 residues long. The CDR3 spells CASNRQKNTGELFF. CDR3 in DNA: TGTGCCAGTAACCGACAGAAGAACACCGGGGAGCTGTTTTTT.